This T cell receptor (beta chain) came from a study of CD8+ T cells in alopecia areata. Treatment given: oral pan-JAK inhibitor, 5-10 mg twice daily. The germline CDR1 and CDR2 sequences are MNHEY and SVGAGI. V was trimmed by 0 bases and J by 6 bases, leaving 18 bases between them. The CDR3 contains 16 residues. RNA extraction and reverse transcription yielded cDNA as sequencing template. TCRdb's table, derived via immunoSEQ multiplex PCR, lists solely in-frame clones and lacks some. The repertoire has about 190,000 clones, 55% to 70% of them found once; the top ten carry about 0.65%. The source material was CD4+ T cells sorted from blood, sampled at week 4, from a patient treated with tofacitinib. The gene calls are TRBV6-5 and TRBJ2-7; D call uncertain. The sequence was obtained from a human donor with alopecia areata. The CDR3 loop reads CASSYSRVPIVAEQYF. CDR3 nucleotides: TGTGCCAGCAGTTACTCCAGAGTCCCTATTGTAGCCGAGCAGTACTTC.